This T cell receptor (beta chain) was identified in a study of blood T cell repertoires in COVID-19. Study information: The origin of the acute and convalescent COVID-19 samples was the United States, Italy and Spain. Sources were T cells, B-cell-depleted T cells, or PBMCs; the material itself was cDNA or gDNA.

CDR1 LGHDT and CDR2 YNNKEL come from the germline V gene (reference sequence). The length of the CDR3 is 17 residues. V trimming: 0 bases; J trimming: 3 bases; junction bases outside the gene matches: 5. As handled by the study authors: Estimates of nucleated cell counts were drawn from the amplification of reference gene primers. The method was immunoSEQ multiplex PCR; TCRdb's version includes in-frame clones alone and lacks a portion of them. V, J and clone size were drawn from that table, and D and trimming were deduced from the DNA. The repertoire consists of fewer than 150,000 clones, with about four fifths occurring once and the leading ten covering around 20%.

This receptor was identified in a man older than 75 with acute or convalescent COVID-19. The chain joins TRBV3-1 (or the pseudogene TRBV3-2) to TRBJ2-2, with 9 bases identical to TRBD1. Sequencing was performed on peripheral blood. CDR3 nucleotides: TGTGCCAGCAGCCAAGAAGGGGGACAGGGTGACACCGGGGAGCTGTTTTTT. Protein product: CASSQEGGQGDTGELFF.